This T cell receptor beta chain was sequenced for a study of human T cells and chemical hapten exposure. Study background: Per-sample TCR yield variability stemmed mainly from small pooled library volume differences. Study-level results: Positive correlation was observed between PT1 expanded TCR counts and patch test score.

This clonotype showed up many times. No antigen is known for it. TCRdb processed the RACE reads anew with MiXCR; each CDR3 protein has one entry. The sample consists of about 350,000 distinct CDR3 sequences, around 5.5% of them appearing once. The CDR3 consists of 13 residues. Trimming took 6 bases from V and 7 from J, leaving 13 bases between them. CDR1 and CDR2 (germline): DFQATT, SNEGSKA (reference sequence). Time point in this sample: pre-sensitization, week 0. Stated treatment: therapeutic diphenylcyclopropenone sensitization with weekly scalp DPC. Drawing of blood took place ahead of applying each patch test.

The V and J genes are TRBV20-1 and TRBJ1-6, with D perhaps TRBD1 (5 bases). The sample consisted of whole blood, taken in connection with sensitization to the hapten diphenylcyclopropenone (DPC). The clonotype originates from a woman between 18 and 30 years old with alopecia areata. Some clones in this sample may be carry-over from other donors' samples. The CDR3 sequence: CSARQGGNSPLHF. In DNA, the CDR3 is TGCAGTGCGCGGCAGGGAGGCAATTCACCCCTCCACTTT.